This T cell receptor (beta chain) was captured by sequencing in a study of cytomegalovirus exposure and HLA in healthy donors. The CDR3 totals 13 residues. CDR1 and CDR2 from the germline V gene are SNHLY and FYNNEI. V lost 8 bases to trimming and J lost 2 bases, with 10 bases between them. In regard to this clone: What it binds is unknown.

13 Jbeta primers and 60 Vbeta primers were used for the PCR. The table came from immunoSEQ multiplex PCR; TCRdb's copy has only in-frame clones and leaves some out. The sample records around 140,000 clones, around 73% being singletons. Study-level points and caveats: Altogether, 150 to 200 TCR beta chains were recorded as cytomegalovirus-associated. Accurate HLA-A and HLA-B prediction from TCR beta sequences was reported for most subjects.

This sequence was found in a female donor in good health and CMV-seronegative. The sequencing sample was made of PBMCs. The chain recombines TRBV2 with TRBJ1-5, with D perhaps TRBD1 (5 bases). The CDR3 loop reads CASRGARNQPQHF. CDR3 nucleotide sequence: TGTGCCAGCCGCGGGGCGCGCAATCAGCCCCAGCATTTT.